The 29 T cell receptor beta chains in this list originate from one sample, sequenced in a study of T cell responses to AZD1222 COVID-19 vaccine. Sequencing used immunoSEQ multiplex PCR; TCRdb keeps in-frame clones, though not all of them. The profile covers around 110,000 clones, with about 85% appearing a single time and around 5% taken by the ten largest. Sequencing used peripheral blood, obtained 28 days after the second AZD1222 dose. The receptors come from an adult who received the AZD1222 COVID-19 vaccine.

This clone occurred a few times. The chain is built from TRBV4-1 and TRBJ1-1; D is undetermined. CDR3 length equals 18 residues. The V end lost 0 bases, the J end lost 4 bases, and 21 bases lay between the germline ends. From germline, CDR1 is MGHRA and CDR2 YSYEKL. The CDR3 sequence: CASSQDQRGPARGTEAFF. DNA of the CDR3: TGCGCCAGCAGCCAAGATCAGCGTGGGCCGGCCCGAGGCACTGAAGCTTTCTTT.

This clone was seen more than once but under ten times. The chain couples TRBV5-1 to TRBJ1-2; tentative D call: TRBD1 (6 bases). This CDR3 is built from 17 residues. Trimming took off 0 bases at V and 6 bases at J, with 21 bases between the two ends. Germline V gives CDR1 SGHRS, CDR2 YFSETQ. CDR3 sequence: CASSLEPGQWLTDGYTF. DNA of the CDR3: TGCGCCAGCAGCTTGGAACCTGGACAGTGGCTTACGGATGGCTACACCTTC.

This clone was counted a single time. This chain links TRBV11-2 with TRBJ1-2; D may be TRBD1 (6 bases). The CDR3 covers 14 residues. CDR1 and CDR2 from the germline V gene are SGHAT and FQNNGV. With 8 bases removed from V and 4 bases from J, the gap between germline ends came to 17 bases. The CDR3 bases are TGTGCCAGCTCCGGGGGGGCCTCGGGCTATGGCTACACCTTC. Translated, it gives CASSGGASGYGYTF. The full variable domain, completed using reference TRBV11-2 and TRBJ1-2, is EAGVAQSPRYKIIEKRQSVAFWCNPISGHATLYWYQQILGQGPKLLIQFQNNGVVDDSQLPKDRFSAERLKGVDSTLKIQPAKLEDSAVYLCASSGGASGYGYTFGSGTRLTVV.

The chain carries TRBV5-6 and TRBJ1-6; D may be TRBD1 (5 bases). Deletions cut 4 bases from V and 8 bases from J, with 13 bases between. The germline gives CDR1 SGHDT, CDR2 YYEEEE. The CDR3 runs 14 residues. The CDR3 DNA reads as TGTGCCAGCAGCCGAGCAGGGATGTATTCACCCCTCCACTTT. This codes for CASSRAGMYSPLHF.

J is TRBJ2-7 and V is TRBV6-5; D uncertain. The CDR3 extends over 12 amino acids. V was shortened by 5 bases and J by 1 base, with 6 bases between the two germline ends. Per germline, CDR1 MNHEY and CDR2 SVGAGI. CDR3 region: CASSNPSYEQYF. CDR3 bases: TGTGCCAGCAGTAACCCTTCCTACGAGCAGTACTTC.

This rearrangement joins TRBV7-2 to TRBJ1-5, with a possible D match to TRBD1 (6 bases). CDR3 length: 15 amino acids. V was pared by 6 bases and J by 2 bases, with 14 bases between. The germline V gene encodes CDR1 SGHTA and CDR2 FQGNSA. As DNA, the CDR3 is TGTGCCAGCAGGCGGGGAGGGGGAGGCAATCAGCCCCAGCATTTT. Protein product: CASRRGGGGNQPQHF.

CDR3 DNA: TGTGCCACCAGTGATCAGGGGGCAGAGAAGCGGTACAATGAGCAGTTCTTC. Encoded protein: CATSDQGAEKRYNEQFF. V and J are TRBV24-1 and TRBJ2-1, with TRBD1 identical over 8 bases. Trimming removed 3 bases from V and 4 bases from J; junction bases left unmatched: 10. CDR3 size: 17 residues. Germline V gene data show CDR1 as KGHDR and CDR2 as SFDVKD.

The rearrangement joins TRBV10-3 to TRBJ2-3; 7 nucleotides match TRBD1. The ends lost 7 bases at V and 0 bases at J; junction bases unmatched: 4. This CDR3 is built from 14 residues. Germline CDR1 ENHRY, CDR2 SYGVKD. The chain's CDR3 is CAINMDRSTDTQYF. The CDR3 DNA is TGTGCCATCAACATGGACAGGAGCACAGATACGCAGTATTTT.

The V call is TRBV9, the J call TRBJ1-2, with TRBD1 identical over 7 bases. Trimming cost V 4 bases and J 2 bases; bases outside gene matches: 8. This CDR3 is 15 amino acids long. Germline V CDR1 and CDR2: SGDLS, YYNGEE. This CDR3 reads CASSTPGTANYGYTF. Written as DNA, the CDR3 is TGTGCCAGCAGCACGCCCGGGACAGCAAACTATGGCTACACCTTC.

A few counts support this clone. The rearrangement uses TRBV5-4 and TRBJ2-7, with D possibly matching TRBD2 (5 bases). Germline V CDR1 and CDR2: SGHNT, YYREEE (reference sequence). The V end lost 9 bases, the J end lost 0 bases, and 13 bases lay between the germline ends. This CDR3 region has 13 residues. CDR3 in amino acids: CATKPGSSYEQYF. The CDR3 coding sequence is TGTGCCACCAAACCGGGATCCTCCTACGAGCAGTACTTC.

The rearrangement links TRBV4-1 to TRBJ2-1; perhaps TRBD2 as D (6 bases). The ends were cut back, 0 bases at V and 4 bases at J, with 13 bases in the middle. CDR3 length equals 16 residues. CDR1 MGHRA and CDR2 YSYEKL come from the germline V gene. CDR3 in DNA: TGCGCCAGCAGCCAAGATCGAGGACTAAGATACAATGAGCAGTTCTTC. Translated, it gives CASSQDRGLRYNEQFF.

The sample holds one count of this clone. This sequence joins TRBV18 and TRBJ2-4; 7 bases align to TRBD1. The CDR3 extends over 13 amino acids. The V and J ends lost 6 bases and 7 bases, in that order; junction bases with no gene match: 6. The germline gives CDR1 KGHSH, CDR2 LQKENI. The CDR3 region has the DNA TGTGCCAGCTCGATCGAGGGACAGAACATTCAGTACTTC. It translates to CASSIEGQNIQYF.

The chain couples TRBV6-2 or TRBV6-3 to TRBJ2-3; TRBD1 agrees at 10 bases. V shed 9 bases and J 2 bases; nucleotides not matched to a gene: 5. Germline V gene data show CDR1 as MNHEY and CDR2 as SVGEGT. The CDR3 contains 14 residues. CDR3 nucleotides: TGTGCCAGTAGCGACAGGGGGCACACAGATACGCAGTATTTT. Translation: CASSDRGHTDTQYF.

In this sample, this clone turned up once. The chain combines TRBV3-1 (or the pseudogene TRBV3-2) with TRBJ2-7; no clear D. The CDR3 has 12 amino acids. Trimming removed 2 bases from V and 5 bases from J, with 7 bases in between. CDR1 and CDR2 (germline): LGHDT, YNNKEL (reference sequence). The CDR3 is CASSQLGNEQYF. CDR3 DNA sequence: TGTGCCAGCAGCCAACTAGGAAACGAGCAGTACTTC.

The chain joins TRBV6-6 to TRBJ2-5, with D possibly matching TRBD2 (6 bases). The ends were cut back, 6 bases at V and 5 bases at J, with 19 bases in the middle. Germline V gene sequence: CDR1 MNHNY, CDR2 SVGAGI (reference sequence). The CDR3 length is 15 residues. Written as DNA, the CDR3 is TGTGCCAGCAGCCCCGGGGACTTCCCGGGGGAGACCCAGTACTTC. This sequence encodes CASSPGDFPGETQYF.

The J gene is TRBJ2-7, the V gene TRBV10-1; no definite D call. This CDR3 comprises 18 residues. Germline V gene data show CDR1 as WNHNN and CDR2 as SYGVQD (reference sequence). V lost 2 bases and J lost 2, with 22 bases in between. CDR3 protein: CASSEDPNLGSPTYEQYF. CDR3 nucleotides: TGCGCCAGCAGTGAGGACCCTAATCTGGGCAGTCCTACCTACGAGCAGTACTTC.

In this sample, this clone turned up a few times. V is TRBV7-9 and J is TRBJ2-3; 10 nucleotides agree with TRBD1. Germline V lookup: CDR1 SEHNR, CDR2 FQNEAQ (reference sequence). V was clipped by 5 bases and J by 3 bases; unmatched bases: 11. This CDR3 has 17 residues. In nucleotides, the CDR3 is TGTGCCAGCAGCGACATGACAGGGGGCGCTTCGACAGATACGCAGTATTTT. Its translation is CASSDMTGGASTDTQYF.

The CDR3: CASSLPGNYGYTF. The CDR3 DNA reads as TGTGCCAGCAGTTTACCTGGAAACTATGGCTACACCTTC. The V call is TRBV28, the J call TRBJ1-2; D not certain. Germline V gene lookup returns CDR1 MDHEN and CDR2 SYDVKM. The CDR3 spans 13 residues. V was shortened by 2 bases and J by 2 bases, with 6 bases between the two germline ends.

The chain recombines TRBV5-4 with TRBJ2-5, with 9 bases that match TRBD2. V trimming: 4 bases; J trimming: 2 bases; junction bases outside the gene matches: 9. The CDR3 is 16 amino acids. Germline V gives CDR1 SGHNT, CDR2 YYREEE (reference sequence). Here the CDR3 reads CASSPGALAGQETQYF. In DNA form, the CDR3 reads TGTGCCAGCAGCCCGGGCGCGCTAGCGGGGCAAGAGACCCAGTACTTC. Drawing the rest from reference TRBV5-4 and TRBJ2-5, the complete variable domain is ETGVTQSPTHLIKTRGQQVTLRCSSQSGHNTVSWYQQALGQGPQFIFQYYREEENGRGNFPPRFSGLQFPNYSSELNVNALELDDSALYLCASSPGALAGQETQYFGPGTRLLVL.

J is TRBJ1-4 and V is TRBV7-3, with 9 bases matching TRBD1. The CDR3 is 16 amino acids. V was clipped by 4 bases and J by 0 bases; unmatched bases: 3. Germline V gene lookup returns CDR1 SGHTA and CDR2 FQGTGA. The CDR3 here is CASSSGDRATNEKLFF. The DNA for the CDR3 is TGTGCCAGCAGCTCCGGGGACAGGGCAACTAATGAAAAACTGTTTTTT.

The chain uses TRBV7-9 and TRBJ1-2; D remains unclear. Per germline, CDR1 SEHNR and CDR2 FQNEAQ (reference sequence). This CDR3 region has 15 residues. Trimming removed 0 bases at V and 2 bases at J, with 10 bases between. The CDR3 coding sequence is TGTGCCAGCAGCTTAGCGGTCGGCGGAAACTATGGCTACACCTTC. Its translation is CASSLAVGGNYGYTF.

The chain couples TRBV10-3 to TRBJ1-2; D gene uncertain. V dropped 0 bases and J dropped 7 bases, with 21 bases sitting between them. This CDR3 region has 17 residues. In germline, CDR1 is ENHRY, CDR2 SYGVKD. CDR3 nucleotides: TGTGCCATCAGTGAGTCGATCTTTACGGTAGGGTCGAGTGGCTACACCTTC. Translating it yields CAISESIFTVGSSGYTF.

The chain employs TRBV18 and TRBJ1-5; 8 bases map to TRBD1. This CDR3 is 15 amino acids long. The germline CDR1 and CDR2 sequences are KGHSH and LQKENI. The junction had 7 bases not matched to a gene; V was cut back by 5 bases and J by 4 bases. CDR3 in amino acids: CASSKDRAENQPQHF. As DNA, the CDR3 is TGTGCCAGCTCAAAGGACAGGGCAGAAAATCAGCCCCAGCATTTT.

The rearrangement uses TRBV6-2 or TRBV6-3 and TRBJ2-5; TRBD2 matches at 15 bases. With V trimmed by 6 bases and J by 4 bases, 6 bases remained unmatched. The CDR3 sequence is 16 residues long. Looked up from germline, CDR1 is MNHEY and CDR2 is SVGEGT. CDR3 region: CASSPAGLAGGETQYF. The CDR3 nucleotides are TGTGCCAGCAGCCCAGCGGGACTAGCGGGGGGAGAGACCCAGTACTTC.

The V call is TRBV28, the J call TRBJ1-1; D uncertain. CDR3 length: 15 amino acids. With 4 bases removed from V and 4 bases from J, the gap between germline ends came to 16 bases. The germline V gene has CDR1 MDHEN and CDR2 SYDVKM. Written as DNA, the CDR3 is TGTGCCAGCAGTTCCCCAATGGGAGTTTTCACTGAAGCTTTCTTT. It translates to CASSSPMGVFTEAFF. The complete variable domain, with remaining parts taken from reference TRBV28 and TRBJ1-1, reads DVKVTQSSRYLVKRTGEKVFLECVQDMDHENMFWYRQDPGLGLRLIYFSYDVKMKEKGDIPEGYSVSREKKERFSLILESASTNQTSMYLCASSSPMGVFTEAFFGQGTRLTVV.

The rearrangement joins TRBV6-2 or TRBV6-3 to TRBJ2-7, with 10 bases lining up with TRBD2. Trimming cost V 4 bases and J 0 bases; bases outside gene matches: 6. The length of the CDR3 is 16 residues. Germline V gene data show CDR1 as MNHEY and CDR2 as SVGEGT. The CDR3 sequence: CASSSGTSVSSYEQYF. DNA for the CDR3: TGTGCCAGCAGTTCCGGGACTAGCGTAAGCTCCTACGAGCAGTACTTC.

The chain combines TRBV19 with TRBJ2-2; D call uncertain. The germline V and J ends were trimmed by 2 bases and 0 bases, with 4 bases remaining between them. Germline CDR1 LNHDA, CDR2 SQIVND (reference sequence). The CDR3 loop spans 14 amino acids. CDR3 nucleotides: TGTGCCAGTAGTATATGGCCGAACACCGGGGAGCTGTTTTTT. This gives the protein CASSIWPNTGELFF.

This rearrangement joins TRBV5-1 to TRBJ2-5, with D possibly matching TRBD2 (5 bases). The germline V and J ends were trimmed by 4 bases and 0 bases, with 16 bases remaining between them. The CDR3 consists of 16 residues. Germline loops: CDR1 SGHRS, CDR2 YFSETQ. The CDR3 DNA sequence: TGCGCCAGCAGCACCCCCCTGGGAGACGACCAAGAGACCCAGTACTTC. Amino acids: CASSTPLGDDQETQYF.

The chain joins TRBV12-3 or TRBV12-4 to TRBJ2-7, with D hard to call. V shed 2 bases and J shed 4 bases, with 6 bases lying between them. There are 12 residues in the CDR3. CDR3 DNA: TGTGCCAGCAGTTTACAAGCATACGAGCAGTACTTC. Protein product: CASSLQAYEQYF.